The present T cell receptor beta chain was sequenced within a study of Graves' ophthalmopathy and Graves' hyperthyroidism. Comments on this clonotype: Its antigen is as yet unknown.

Amplified material comprised TCR beta CDR3 regions derived from RNA transcripts. Investigators did first-round RT-PCR with HTBI primers, then second-round multiplex PCR. TCRdb reanalysed the multiplex PCR reads using MiXCR and keeps one entry per CDR3 protein. Here the sample spans 230,000 or so distinct CDR3 sequences, around 45% being singletons. The CDR3 covers 16 residues. V lost 6 bases and J lost 1; bases outside the gene matches: 4. Germline-derived CDR1 and CDR2 are ENHRY and SYGVKD. If patients had other autoimmune diseases, uncontrolled infections, pregnancy or lactation, they were excluded. Study observations and caveats: Appearing in blood as well were most expanded thyroid clonotypes above 0.001 frequency.

The chain couples TRBV10-3 to TRBJ2-2, with TRBD2 matching over 11 bases. The TCR comes from an adult man with Graves' ophthalmopathy. Sequencing was carried out using peripheral blood. CDR3 loop: CAISGTSGGNTGELFF. CDR3 DNA: TGTGCCATCAGCGGGACTAGCGGAGGGAACACCGGGGAGCTGTTTTTT.